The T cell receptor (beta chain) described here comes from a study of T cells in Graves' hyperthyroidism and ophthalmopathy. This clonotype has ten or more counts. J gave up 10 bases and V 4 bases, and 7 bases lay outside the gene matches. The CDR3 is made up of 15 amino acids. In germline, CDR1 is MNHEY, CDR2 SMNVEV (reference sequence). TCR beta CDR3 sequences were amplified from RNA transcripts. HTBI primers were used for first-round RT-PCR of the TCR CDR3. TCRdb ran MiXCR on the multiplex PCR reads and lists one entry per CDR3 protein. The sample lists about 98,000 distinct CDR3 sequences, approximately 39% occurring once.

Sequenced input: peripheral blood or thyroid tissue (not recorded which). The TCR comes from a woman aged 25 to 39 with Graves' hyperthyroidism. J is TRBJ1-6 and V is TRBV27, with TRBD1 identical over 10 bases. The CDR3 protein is CASSSPGTGDSPLHF. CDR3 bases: TGTGCCAGCAGTTCCCCCGGGACAGGGGACTCACCCCTCCACTTT.